This is a list of T cell receptor beta chains from one sample in a study of vaccination and CD4 T cells after COVID-19. These receptors' antigens are unknown. TCRdb re-analysed the PCR reads in MiXCR, keeping a single row per CDR3 protein. Among approximately 9,000 distinct CDR3 sequences, over 45% were seen once, and the ten largest hold about 49%. The sequenced sample was CD4+ T cells from blood, cultured in vitro. Source of these receptors: a human donor who had recovered from COVID-19. The CDR3 runs from the conserved cysteine through the conserved F or W. The D gene is left open where the match is weak. Size is stated for part of the rows, as once, few or many counts, or as a class when the clone is expanded.

TRBD1	TRBV19	TRBJ1-5	NA	TGTGCCAGTAGTAGCGGACAGGAGGGGAATCAGCCCCAGCATTTT	CASSSGQEGNQPQHF
NA	TRBV29-1	TRBJ1-1	NA	TGCAGCGTTGAATGGAGTTGGAGGAACACTGAAGCTTTCTTT	CSVEWSWRNTEAFF
NA	TRBV6-1	TRBJ1-6	few	TGTGCCAGCAGCGCAGGGGTTAACTCACCCCTCCACTTT	CASSAGVNSPLHF
TRBD2	TRBV7-6	TRBJ2-2	NA	TGTGCCAGCAGTCCCGGGGGGGGAAGCACCGGGGAGCTGTTTTTT	CASSPGGGSTGELFF
NA	TRBV10-3	TRBJ2-7	NA	TGTGCCACCGAGAGCTCCTACGAGCAGTACTTC	CATESSYEQYF
TRBD1	TRBV5-1	TRBJ1-3	NA	TGCGCCAGCAGCTTGGTGGGACAGGGGTATGGAAACACCATATATTTT	CASSLVGQGYGNTIYF
NA	TRBV2	TRBJ1-6	few	TGTGCCAGCAGTGGCGAGCAGGGCATTTCACCCCTCCACTTT	CASSGEQGISPLHF
TRBD1	TRBV20-1	TRBJ1-5	NA	TGCAGTGCACGCGACAGGGGTAATCAGCCCCAGCATTTT	CSARDRGNQPQHF
NA	TRBV19	TRBJ2-6	few	TGTGCCAGTAGTATGGCCGGCTCTGGGGCCAACGTCCTGACTTTC	CASSMAGSGANVLTF
NA	TRBV6-4	TRBJ2-5	few	TGTGCCAGCAGTGACTCCCTGGACTGTCTCCAAGAGACCCAGTACTTC	CASSDSLDCLQETQYF
NA	TRBV6-5	TRBJ1-2	few	TGTGCCAGCAGTTACGGGGTGCTCTATGGCTACACCTTC	CASSYGVLYGYTF
TRBD1	TRBV18	TRBJ2-6	NA	TGTGCCAGCTCACCACGGGACAGGGGGATGTCAGGGGCCAACGTCCTGACTTTC	CASSPRDRGMSGANVLTF
NA	TRBV11-2	TRBJ2-3	NA	TGTGCCAGCAGGCCCCCGTTAAGGGCTTTAGATACGCAGTATTTT	CASRPPLRALDTQYF
NA	TRBV2	TRBJ2-2	few	TGTGCCAGCAGCCCCCCAGTCGGGGAGCTGTTTTTT	CASSPPVGELFF
NA	TRBV6-1	TRBJ1-4	NA	TGTGCCAGCAGTGATCGGGGGCTCCTAAATGAAAAACTGTTTTTT	CASSDRGLLNEKLFF
NA	TRBV11-2	TRBJ1-1	NA	TGTGCCAGCAGCTTAGGCCGGAACTTGAACACTGAAGCTTTCTTT	CASSLGRNLNTEAFF
NA	TRBV11-2	TRBJ1-1	NA	TGTGCCAGCAGCTTCGGCGGGAGGATGAACACTGAAGCTTTCTTT	CASSFGGRMNTEAFF
NA	TRBV2	TRBJ1-2	NA	TGTGCCAGCAGTGAAGGAGCATCGGGCCTCTATGGCTACACCTTC	CASSEGASGLYGYTF
NA	TRBV6-1	TRBJ2-2	NA	TGTGCCAGCAGTAAGACCGGGACTTCGGGCGGGGAGCTGTTTTTT	CASSKTGTSGGELFF
NA	TRBV20-1	TRBJ2-3	NA	TGCAGTGCTAGAGTGGTAGCAAAAGATACGCAGTATTTT	CSARVVAKDTQYF
NA	TRBV12-3/TRBV12-4	TRBJ2-7	NA	TGTGCCAGCAGCCCCCACACAGGGAGATACGAGCAGTACTTC	CASSPHTGRYEQYF
TRBD1	TRBV12-3/TRBV12-4	TRBJ1-5	few	TGTGCCAGCAGAGACAGGGATGATGGGAGCGATCAGCCCCAGCATTTT	CASRDRDDGSDQPQHF
TRBD2	TRBV2	TRBJ2-5	NA	TGTGCCAGCTACTCTAGCGGGGATCCCCGAGAGACCCAGTACTTC	CASYSSGDPRETQYF
TRBD1	TRBV27	TRBJ1-3	NA	TGTGCCAGCAGGCAGGGGGCGATGGGAAACACCATATATTTT	CASRQGAMGNTIYF
NA	TRBV12-3/TRBV12-4	TRBJ1-2	NA	TGTGCCAGCAGGGGTTTAGGGGGCTACACCTTC	CASRGLGGYTF
NA	TRBV30	TRBJ2-2	NA	TGTGCCTGGAGATCCAGTCTCGCCGGGGAGCTGTTTTTT	CAWRSSLAGELFF
NA	TRBV4-1	TRBJ2-7	once	TGCGCCAGCAGCCAATCTTCAGAATCCTACGAGCAGTACTTC	CASSQSSESYEQYF
NA	TRBV2	TRBJ2-5	NA	TGTGCCAGCAGCGTAGCTGGCGGACCAACGCACGGAGAGACCCAGTACTTC	CASSVAGGPTHGETQYF
TRBD1	TRBV19	TRBJ1-1	NA	TGTGCCAGTAGTATCGACGCCGGGACAGTGAAAACTTTCTTT	CASSIDAGTVKTFF
TRBD1	TRBV2	TRBJ2-3	NA	TGTGCCAGCAGTAGGGACAGCTCTCGCACAGATACGCAGTATTTT	CASSRDSSRTDTQYF
TRBD1	TRBV30	TRBJ1-2	NA	TGTGCCTGGAGTGTATTGAGAACAGGGGGCTATGGCTACACCTTC	CAWSVLRTGGYGYTF
NA	TRBV7-8	TRBJ1-1	few	TGTGCCAGCAGCCCAGACGAACAGTCGAACACTGAAGCTTTCTTT	CASSPDEQSNTEAFF
NA	TRBV19	TRBJ1-5	NA	TGTGCCAGTAGTATGTGGGGGAAGGGTCAGCCCCAGCATTTT	CASSMWGKGQPQHF
NA	TRBV10-3	TRBJ1-3	large	TGTGCCATCAGTGAGTCTTCTGGAAACACCATATATTTT	CAISESSGNTIYF
NA	TRBV12-3/TRBV12-4	TRBJ1-3	few	TGTGCCAGCAGTTTAGGGCCCCGACCCAGCTCTGGAAACACCATATATTTT	CASSLGPRPSSGNTIYF
NA	TRBV20-1	TRBJ1-3	NA	TGCAGTGCTAGAGGGAATCACCGGGACACCATATATTTT	CSARGNHRDTIYF
TRBD1	TRBV30	TRBJ1-3	NA	TGTGCCTGGAGTACATTTAGGGACAGGGTTTCTGGAAACACCATATATTTT	CAWSTFRDRVSGNTIYF
NA	TRBV11-3	TRBJ2-7	NA	TGTGCCAGCAGCTTAGCCTACGAGCAGTACTTC	CASSLAYEQYF
TRBD1	TRBV12-3/TRBV12-4	TRBJ1-5	few	TGTGCCAGCAGCCCGGGACAGTTTCCCTATCAGCCCCAGCATTTT	CASSPGQFPYQPQHF
NA	TRBV5-6	TRBJ1-1	NA	TGTGCCAGCAGCTTGGCTAACAGGGTTCGAATCACTGAAGCTTTCTTT	CASSLANRVRITEAFF
TRBD1	TRBV18	TRBJ1-2	NA	TGTGCCAGCTCACGCACAGGGGTATTAGGCTATGGCTACACCTTC	CASSRTGVLGYGYTF